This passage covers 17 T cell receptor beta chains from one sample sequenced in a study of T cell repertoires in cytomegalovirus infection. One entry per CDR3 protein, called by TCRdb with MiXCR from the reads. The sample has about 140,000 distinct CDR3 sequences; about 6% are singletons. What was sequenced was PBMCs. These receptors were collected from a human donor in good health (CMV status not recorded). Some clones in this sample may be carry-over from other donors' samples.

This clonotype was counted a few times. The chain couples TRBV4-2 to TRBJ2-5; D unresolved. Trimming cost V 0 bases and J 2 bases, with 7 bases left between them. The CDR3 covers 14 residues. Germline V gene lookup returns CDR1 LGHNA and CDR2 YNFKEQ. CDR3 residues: CASSQDRAQETQYF. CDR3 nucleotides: TGTGCCAGCAGCCAAGACAGAGCTCAAGAGACCCAGTACTTC.

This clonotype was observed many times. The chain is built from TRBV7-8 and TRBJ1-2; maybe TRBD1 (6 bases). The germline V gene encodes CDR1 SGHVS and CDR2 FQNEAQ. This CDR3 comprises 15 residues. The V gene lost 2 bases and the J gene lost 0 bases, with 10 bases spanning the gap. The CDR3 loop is CASSLLGGTNYGYTF. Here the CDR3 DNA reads TGTGCCAGCAGCTTATTAGGGGGAACTAACTATGGCTACACCTTC.

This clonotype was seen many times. CDR3 DNA sequence: TGTGCCAGCAGTGGTTGGGGGCCCACAGATACGCAGTATTTT. Translation: CASSGWGPTDTQYF. The V and J genes are TRBV2 and TRBJ2-3, with D perhaps TRBD1 (6 bases). V lost 4 bases, J lost 2 bases, and 10 bases lay in between. CDR1 and CDR2 from the germline V gene are SNHLY and FYNNEI. The CDR3 covers 14 residues.

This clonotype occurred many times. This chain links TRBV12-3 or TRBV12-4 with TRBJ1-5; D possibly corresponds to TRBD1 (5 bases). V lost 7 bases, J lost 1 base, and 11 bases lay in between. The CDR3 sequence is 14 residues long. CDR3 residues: CASTFGGSNQPQHF. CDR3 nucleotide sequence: TGTGCCAGCACATTCGGGGGGAGCAATCAGCCCCAGCATTTT.

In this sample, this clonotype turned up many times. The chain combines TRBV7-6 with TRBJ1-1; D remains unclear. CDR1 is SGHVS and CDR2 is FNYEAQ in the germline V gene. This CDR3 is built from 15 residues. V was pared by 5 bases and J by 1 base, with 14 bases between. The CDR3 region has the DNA TGTGCCAGCAGCCCTAGTTTGGGTCCGAACACTGAAGCTTTCTTT. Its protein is CASSPSLGPNTEAFF.

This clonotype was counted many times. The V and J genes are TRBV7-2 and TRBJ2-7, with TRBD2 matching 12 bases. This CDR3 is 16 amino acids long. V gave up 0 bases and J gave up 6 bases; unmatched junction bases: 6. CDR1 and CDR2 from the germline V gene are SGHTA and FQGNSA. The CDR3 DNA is TGTGCCAGCAGCTTAGCGCCTAGCGGGGGGGCAGCCGAGCAGTACTTC. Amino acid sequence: CASSLAPSGGAAEQYF.

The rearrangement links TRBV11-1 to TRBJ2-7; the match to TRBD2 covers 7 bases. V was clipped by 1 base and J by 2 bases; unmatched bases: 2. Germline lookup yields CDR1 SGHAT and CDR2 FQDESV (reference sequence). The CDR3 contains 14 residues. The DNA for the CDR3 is TGTGCCAGCAGCTTAGGACGGGGGGCCTACGAGCAGTACTTC. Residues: CASSLGRGAYEQYF.

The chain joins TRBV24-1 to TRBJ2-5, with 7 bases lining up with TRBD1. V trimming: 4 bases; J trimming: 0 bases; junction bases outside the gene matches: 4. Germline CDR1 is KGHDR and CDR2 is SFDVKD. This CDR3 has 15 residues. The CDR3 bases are TGTGCCACCAGTGACCCCGACAGGGACCAAGAGACCCAGTACTTC. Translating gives CATSDPDRDQETQYF.

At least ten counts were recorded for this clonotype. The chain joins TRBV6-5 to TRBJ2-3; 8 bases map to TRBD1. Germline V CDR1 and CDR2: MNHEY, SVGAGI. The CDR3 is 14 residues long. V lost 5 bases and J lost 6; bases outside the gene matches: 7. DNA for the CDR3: TGTGCCAGCAGTCTTCGACAGGGGAAGGATACGCAGTATTTT. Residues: CASSLRQGKDTQYF.

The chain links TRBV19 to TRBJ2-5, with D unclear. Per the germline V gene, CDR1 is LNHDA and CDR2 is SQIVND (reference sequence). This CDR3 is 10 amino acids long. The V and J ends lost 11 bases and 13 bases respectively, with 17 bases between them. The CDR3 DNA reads TGTGCCCCAACAGCTCCCGTTCTGTACTTC. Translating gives CAPTAPVLYF.

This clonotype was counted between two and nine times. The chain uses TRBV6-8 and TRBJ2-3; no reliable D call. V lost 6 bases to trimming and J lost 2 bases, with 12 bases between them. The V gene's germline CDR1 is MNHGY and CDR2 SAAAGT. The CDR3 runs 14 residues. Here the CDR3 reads CASSPIRTTDTQYF. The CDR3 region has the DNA TGTGCCAGCAGCCCCATAAGGACCACAGATACGCAGTATTTT.

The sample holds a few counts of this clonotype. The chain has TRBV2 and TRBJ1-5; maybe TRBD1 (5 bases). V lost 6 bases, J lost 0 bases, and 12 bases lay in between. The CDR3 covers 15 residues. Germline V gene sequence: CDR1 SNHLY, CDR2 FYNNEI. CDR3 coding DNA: TGTGCCAGCAGACGGGGACTGACTAGCAATCAGCCCCAGCATTTT. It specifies CASRRGLTSNQPQHF.

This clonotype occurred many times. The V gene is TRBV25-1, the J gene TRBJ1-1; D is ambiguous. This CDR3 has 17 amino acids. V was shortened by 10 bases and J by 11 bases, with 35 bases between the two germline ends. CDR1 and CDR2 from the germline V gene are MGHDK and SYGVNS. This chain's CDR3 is CATRAGMETTNVNGAFF. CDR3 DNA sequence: TGTGCCACCCGAGCCGGGATGGAAACTACAAACGTAAATGGGGCTTTCTTT.

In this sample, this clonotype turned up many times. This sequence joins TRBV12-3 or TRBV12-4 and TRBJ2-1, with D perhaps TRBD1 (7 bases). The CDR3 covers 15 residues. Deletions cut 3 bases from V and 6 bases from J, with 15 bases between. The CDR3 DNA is TGTGCCAGCAGTTTCTCAGGGGGGCTCGGCAATGAGCAGTTCTTC. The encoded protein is CASSFSGGLGNEQFF.

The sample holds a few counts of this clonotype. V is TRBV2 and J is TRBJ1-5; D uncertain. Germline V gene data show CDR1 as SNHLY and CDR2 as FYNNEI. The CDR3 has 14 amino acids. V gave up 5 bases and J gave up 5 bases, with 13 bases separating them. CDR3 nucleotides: TGTGCCAGCAGTTTGGGGTTTTTATATCAGCCCCAGCATTTT. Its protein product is CASSLGFLYQPQHF.

The CDR3 sequence: CASSWGRQLQETQYF. Here the CDR3 DNA reads TGCGCCAGCAGCTGGGGGAGACAGCTCCAAGAGACCCAGTACTTC. The genes are TRBV5-1 and TRBJ2-5; D tentatively fits TRBD1 or TRBD2 (5 bases each). The V gene's germline CDR1 is SGHRS and CDR2 YFSETQ. The length of the CDR3 is 15 residues. The ends were cut back, 3 bases at V and 1 base at J, with 13 bases in the middle.

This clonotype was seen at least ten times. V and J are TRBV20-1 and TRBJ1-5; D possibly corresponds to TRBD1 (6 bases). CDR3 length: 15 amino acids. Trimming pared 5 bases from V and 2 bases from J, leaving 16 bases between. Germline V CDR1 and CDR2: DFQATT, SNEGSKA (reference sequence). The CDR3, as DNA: TGCAGTGCTGGGGGGCTTCAGGACGGCAATCAGCCCCAGCATTTT. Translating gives CSAGGLQDGNQPQHF.